This TCR beta chain was captured in a study of cytomegalovirus exposure and HLA in healthy donors. Turning to the study itself: There were some 410 genotyped donors. Of these, 81% fell in the genetic ancestry cluster associated with self-reported Caucasian donors.

Both 60 Vbeta primers and 13 Jbeta primers went into the PCR. The protocol was immunoSEQ multiplex PCR, while the TCRdb copy is restricted to in-frame clones and leaves out a portion. This sample has around 200,000 clones; roughly four fifths occur once, and the top ten carry over 1.5%. CDR3 size: 12 residues. Trimming left V 1 base short and J 8 bases short, with 11 bases between. Germline V gene sequence: CDR1 GTSNPN, CDR2 SVGIG (reference sequence). Sequenced sample: PBMCs. This TCR was recovered from a man aged 50 to 59 in good health and CMV-seronegative. V and J are TRBV30 and TRBJ1-2; D unresolved. The chain's CDR3 is CAWSEVMGGYTF. CDR3 DNA sequence: TGTGCCTGGAGTGAGGTCATGGGCGGCTACACCTTC.